This entry describes one T cell receptor (beta chain). No antigen is known for it. Libraries were prepared by immunoSEQ multiplex PCR; TCRdb keeps only in-frame clonotypes and omits some of them. The data contain just over 60,000 clones, around three quarters of them seen just once; the ten biggest clones take up more than 12%. The data belong to a study of T cell responses to AZD1222 COVID-19 vaccine. Findings and limits, study-wide: Repertoires were obtained solely post-peak T cell response. The span of vaccine-associated CD4 TCRs extended across spike, with dominance at 160-218 and 743-854. Females outnumbered males among donors, who were mostly white British; clonal diversity was possibly underestimated. Close to half of spike-specific TCRs reportedly recognize unmutated variant regions.

Sequencing used peripheral blood, obtained on day 0 of AZD1222 vaccination. The sequence was obtained from an adult in good health.

This CDR3 reads CASSRGPSYEQYF. The CDR3 DNA reads TGTGCCAGCAGCAGGGGACCTTCCTACGAGCAGTACTTC. The genes are TRBV27 and TRBJ2-7, with a possible D match to TRBD1 (6 bases). Germline loops: CDR1 MNHEY, CDR2 SMNVEV (reference sequence). The V end lost 6 bases, the J end lost 1 base, and 10 bases lay between the germline ends. This CDR3 region has 13 residues.